What follows are 22 T cell receptor beta chains derived from one specimen sequenced in a study of a mutant IDH1 vaccine in newly diagnosed glioma (dated by TCRdb to about 2021). Receptor amplification or capture employed the immunoSEQ multiplex PCR assay. TCRdb took over this immuneACCESS table, retaining in-frame rearrangements with V and J assigned. Such tables are incomplete; in checked studies, under half of the missing clones stem from an unresolved V gene, and the remainder is unexplained. The sample table contains about 27,000 clones; only one count was recorded for 93% of them. The ten largest make up 1% to 1.5% of the sample. Per the publication, the time point label means: baseline, week 1 (first vaccination visit). The label giving this sample's treatment or condition can be read as: pre-vaccination baseline after standard-of-care therapy. Here the sequenced sample was PBMCs, taken from a glioma patient treated with radiotherapy, temozolomide or both. These receptors were taken from a man in his forties with glioma.

This sequence joins TRBV10-3 and TRBJ2-7; D is unresolved. The CDR3 has 13 residues. Germline V CDR1 and CDR2: ENHRY, SYGVKD. V dropped 5 bases and J dropped 2 bases, with 10 bases sitting between them. CDR3 amino acids: CAISRTDTYEQYF. The CDR3 coding sequence is TGTGCCATCAGTCGGACCGACACCTACGAGCAGTACTTC.

The chain recombines TRBV6-4 with TRBJ2-2; D may be TRBD1 (6 bases). The germline V gene encodes CDR1 MRHNA and CDR2 SNTAGT. V lost 2 bases and J lost 4, with 8 bases in between. The CDR3 length is 14 residues. The CDR3 DNA follows: TGTGCCAGCAGTGACAAAGGGGGCACCGGGGAGCTGTTTTTT. Translating it yields CASSDKGGTGELFF.

The chain links TRBV5-1 to TRBJ2-2; 10 bases map to TRBD1. The germline V gene encodes CDR1 SGHRS and CDR2 YFSETQ. The trim removed 2 bases at V and 3 bases at J, leaving 1 base unmatched. The CDR3 loop spans 15 amino acids. The CDR3: CASSLGQGDTGELFF. The CDR3 coding sequence is TGCGCCAGCAGCTTAGGACAGGGGGACACCGGGGAGCTGTTTTTT.

A word on this clone: At one end, the junction sequence differs from germline, possibly due to a read error. V is TRBV2 and J is TRBJ1-5; D gene uncertain. The CDR3 has 13 residues. From germline, CDR1 is SNHLY and CDR2 FYNNEI. CDR3 region: CASSEEGGQPQHF. CDR3 coding DNA: TGTGCCAGCAGCGAAGAGGGAGGCCAGCCCCAGCATTTT. Full variable domain (remainder filled in from reference TRBV2 and TRBJ1-5): EPEVTQTPSHQVTQMGQEVILRCVPISNHLYFYWYRQILGQKVEFLVSFYNNEISEKSEIFDDQFSVERPDGSNFTLKIRSTKLEDSAMYFCASSEEGGQPQHFGDGTRLSIL.

The chain links TRBV7-9 to TRBJ2-2; 10 bases align to TRBD2. Per germline, CDR1 SEHNR and CDR2 FQNEAQ (reference sequence). The junction had 9 bases not matched to a gene; V was cut back by 8 bases and J by 6 bases. The CDR3 runs 15 residues. The CDR3 region is CASSLTSGISGELFF. The CDR3 DNA reads TGTGCCAGCTCGTTAACTAGCGGGATATCCGGGGAGCTGTTTTTT.

There are a few counts of this clone. The chain joins TRBV30 to TRBJ2-3; 8 nucleotides match TRBD2. The CDR3 length is 16 residues. V was pared by 3 bases and J by 6 bases, with 14 bases of the junction left unmatched. Germline V CDR1 and CDR2: GTSNPN, SVGIG (reference sequence). Here the CDR3 reads CAWSPWSGGGKDTQYF. In DNA form, the CDR3 reads TGTGCCTGGAGCCCTTGGTCCGGGGGGGGCAAGGATACGCAGTATTTT. Using reference TRBV30 and TRBJ2-3 for the parts outside the CDR3, the full variable domain is SQTIHQWPATLVQPVGSPLSLECTVEGTSNPNLYWYRQAAGRGLQLLFYSVGIGQISSEVPQNLSASRPQDRQFILSSKKLLLSDSGFYLCAWSPWSGGGKDTQYFGPGTRLTVL.

This clone was detected once. The gene calls are TRBV6-6 and TRBJ2-2; 10 bases align to TRBD1. Unmatched junction bases numbered 5, after V lost 4 bases and J lost 3 bases. The CDR3 covers 16 residues. Germline V gene lookup returns CDR1 MNHNY and CDR2 SVGAGI (reference sequence). CDR3 in amino acids: CASSSGQGVDTGELFF. CDR3 nucleotide sequence: TGTGCCAGCAGTTCCGGACAGGGGGTTGACACCGGGGAGCTGTTTTTT.

A single count supports this clone. The CDR3 region has the DNA TGTGCCAGCAGGACAAGTGGCGCCCAGGACTATGGCTACACCTTC. Amino acid sequence: CASRTSGAQDYGYTF. The genes are TRBV28 and TRBJ1-2; D is unresolved. Germline-derived CDR1 and CDR2 are MDHEN and SYDVKM. Trimming removed 6 bases from V and 3 bases from J, with 17 bases in between. This CDR3 has 15 amino acids.

This clone was recorded only once. The chain has TRBV7-9 and TRBJ2-1; TRBD2 matches at 9 bases. Trimming removed 2 bases from V and 5 bases from J; junction bases left unmatched: 10. This CDR3 has 17 amino acids. Per germline, CDR1 SEHNR and CDR2 FQNEAQ (reference sequence). CDR3 residues: CASSLTVGASGNNEQFF. The DNA for the CDR3 is TGTGCCAGCAGCTTAACGGTCGGGGCTAGCGGGAACAATGAGCAGTTCTTC.

The chain uses TRBV28 and TRBJ2-3; TRBD2 aligns across 14 bases. The CDR3 is made up of 20 amino acids. Germline V lookup: CDR1 MDHEN, CDR2 SYDVKM. After removal of 4 bases from V and 0 bases from J, the junction contained 12 bases not matched to a gene. CDR3 loop: CASSWPGTSGRSTSTDTQYF. Written as DNA, the CDR3 is TGTGCCAGCAGTTGGCCCGGGACTAGCGGGAGATCAACAAGCACAGATACGCAGTATTTT.

This clone was detected only once. The genes are TRBV2 and TRBJ1-1; no firm D call. Trimming took off 7 bases at V and 4 bases at J, with 7 bases between the two ends. The CDR3 runs to 11 residues. The germline gives CDR1 SNHLY, CDR2 FYNNEI. CDR3 region: CASTGTTEAFF. The DNA for the CDR3 is TGTGCCAGCACCGGTACCACTGAAGCTTTCTTT.

V and J are TRBV30 and TRBJ1-5, with D perhaps matching TRBD1 (5 bases). Germline CDR1 and CDR2: GTSNPN and SVGIG (reference sequence). The CDR3 contains 13 residues. Between the trimmed V and J ends, which lost 0 bases and 4 bases, there was a span of 7 bases. CDR3 protein: CAWSVRGNQPQHF. Written as DNA, the CDR3 is TGTGCCTGGAGTGTAAGGGGTAATCAGCCCCAGCATTTT.

This chain links TRBV9 with TRBJ2-7; 11 nucleotides align to TRBD1. This CDR3 is 17 amino acids long. In germline, CDR1 is SGDLS, CDR2 YYNGEE. V shed 0 bases, J shed 5 bases, and the junction held 10 bases outside the gene matches. This CDR3 is CASSVGFIGQGANEQYF. The CDR3 DNA reads TGTGCCAGCAGCGTAGGATTTATTGGACAGGGGGCAAACGAGCAGTACTTC.

The V call is TRBV30, the J call TRBJ1-2; 11 bases are shared with TRBD1. This CDR3 spans 14 amino acids. Trimming removed 3 bases from V and 5 bases from J; junction bases left unmatched: 5. The germline gives CDR1 GTSNPN, CDR2 SVGIG (reference sequence). The CDR3 DNA is TGTGCCTGGAGGAGGACAGGGGGCGCGTATGGCTACACCTTC. This codes for CAWRRTGGAYGYTF.

The chain employs TRBV7-8 and TRBJ1-2; D possibly corresponds to TRBD1 (5 bases). The CDR3 loop spans 15 amino acids. Per the germline V gene, CDR1 is SGHVS and CDR2 is FQNEAQ. With 5 bases removed from V and 5 bases from J, the gap between germline ends came to 18 bases. In nucleotides, the CDR3 is TGTGCCAGCAGCCCCCGGGGGGACCGGAGGTATGGCTACACCTTC. Translating gives CASSPRGDRRYGYTF.

The rearrangement links TRBV7-9 to TRBJ2-7; D gene ambiguous. Deletions cut 5 bases from V and 0 bases from J, with 2 bases between. The CDR3 totals 11 residues. The germline V gene has CDR1 SEHNR and CDR2 FQNEAQ (reference sequence). The CDR3 loop reads CASSDSYEQYF. CDR3 sequence (DNA): TGTGCCAGCAGCGACTCCTACGAGCAGTACTTC.

V usage is TRBV11-2 and J usage is TRBJ2-7, with 8 bases matching TRBD1. J was trimmed by 2 bases and V by 5 bases; bases with no gene match: 8. The CDR3 is made up of 15 amino acids. Per the germline V gene, CDR1 is SGHAT and CDR2 is FQNNGV. The CDR3 coding sequence is TGTGCCAGCAGCCAGACGACAGGGGCCACCTACGAGCAGTACTTC. Its protein is CASSQTTGATYEQYF.

The chain recombines TRBV5-6 with TRBJ1-1, with a tentative D call TRBD1 (5 bases). CDR3 length: 15 residues. V was trimmed by 7 bases and J by 6 bases, leaving 22 bases between them. Germline CDR1 and CDR2: SGHDT and YYEEEE. CDR3 loop: CASSSRKGRGAEAFF. DNA for the CDR3: TGTGCCAGCTCCTCCCGGAAGGGGCGCGGCGCTGAAGCTTTCTTT.

The gene calls are TRBV5-1 and TRBJ1-3; maybe TRBD1 (5 bases). The CDR3 length is 15 residues. V shed 3 bases and J shed 0 bases, with 10 bases lying between them. Germline lookup yields CDR1 SGHRS and CDR2 YFSETQ. CDR3 in amino acids: CASSSGQDSGNTIYF. In DNA, the CDR3 is TGCGCCAGCAGCTCAGGACAAGACTCTGGAAACACCATATATTTT. Supplemented by reference TRBV5-1 and TRBJ1-3, the full variable domain reads KAGVTQTPRYLIKTRGQQVTLSCSPISGHRSVSWYQQTPGQGLQFLFEYFSETQRNKGNFPGRFSGRQFSNSRSEMNVSTLELGDSALYLCASSSGQDSGNTIYFGEGSWLTVV.

This chain links TRBV27 with TRBJ2-2, with TRBD2 as a possible D gene (6 bases). The CDR3 has 13 amino acids. The V gene's germline CDR1 is MNHEY and CDR2 SMNVEV (reference sequence). V was cut by 6 bases and J by 6 bases, with 11 bases left in between. CDR3 nucleotides: TGTGCCAGCAGGACAGCGGGCGCCGGGGAGCTGTTTTTT. As protein: CASRTAGAGELFF.

This clone was seen once. J is TRBJ2-1 and V is TRBV9, with D perhaps given as TRBD1 or TRBD2 (5 bases each). Germline CDR1 reads SGDLS; CDR2 reads YYNGEE. The CDR3 is 12 residues long. The ends were cut back, 1 base at V and 10 bases at J, with 9 bases in the middle. The CDR3 DNA is TGTGCCAGCAGCGTATCGGGGCGCGAGCAGTTCTTC. The encoded protein is CASSVSGREQFF.

The DNA of the CDR3 is TGTGCTAGTGGCCCCGGAGGGACGGGAGGCTCCTACGAGCAGTACTTC. As protein: CASGPGGTGGSYEQYF. This chain links TRBV12-5 with TRBJ2-7, with 7 bases that match TRBD2. V lost 6 bases and J lost 0; bases outside the gene matches: 11. The germline V gene has CDR1 LGHNT and CDR2 FRNRAP. The length of the CDR3 is 16 residues.